This T cell receptor beta chain was sequenced for a study of CD8+ T cells in alopecia areata. Overall study: Oral tofacitinib (5 to 10 mg twice daily) was administered to treated patients.

Sequencing used cDNA as its template, made by extracting RNA and reverse transcribing it. The table came from immunoSEQ multiplex PCR; TCRdb's copy has only in-frame clones and leaves some out. Among about 150,000 clones listed, about 53% were seen once. PBMCs yielded sorted CD4+ and CD8+ T cells. The CDR3 has 14 amino acids. V gave up 1 base and J gave up 4 bases, with 10 bases separating them. The germline gives CDR1 MNHEY, CDR2 SVGAGI. Sequences were derived from CD8+ T cells sorted from blood, sampled at week 0. This receptor was obtained from a human donor with alopecia areata. This chain joins TRBV6-5 and TRBJ1-1, with D possibly matching TRBD1 (6 bases). The CDR3 protein is CASSYLEGGTEAFF. The CDR3 bases are TGTGCCAGCAGTTACTTGGAGGGGGGCACTGAAGCTTTCTTT.